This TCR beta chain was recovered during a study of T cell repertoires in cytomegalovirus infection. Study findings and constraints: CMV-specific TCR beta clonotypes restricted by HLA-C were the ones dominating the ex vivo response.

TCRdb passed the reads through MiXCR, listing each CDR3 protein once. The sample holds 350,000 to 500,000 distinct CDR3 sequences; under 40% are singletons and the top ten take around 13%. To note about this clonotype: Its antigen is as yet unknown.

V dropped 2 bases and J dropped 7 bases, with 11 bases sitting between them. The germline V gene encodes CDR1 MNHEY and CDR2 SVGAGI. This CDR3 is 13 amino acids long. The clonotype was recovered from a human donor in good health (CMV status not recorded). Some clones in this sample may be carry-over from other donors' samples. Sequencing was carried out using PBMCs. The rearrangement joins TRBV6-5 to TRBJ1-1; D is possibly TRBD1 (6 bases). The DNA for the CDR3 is TGTGCCAGCAGTTACGGGGGGGGCGGTGAAGCTTTCTTT. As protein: CASSYGGGGEAFF.